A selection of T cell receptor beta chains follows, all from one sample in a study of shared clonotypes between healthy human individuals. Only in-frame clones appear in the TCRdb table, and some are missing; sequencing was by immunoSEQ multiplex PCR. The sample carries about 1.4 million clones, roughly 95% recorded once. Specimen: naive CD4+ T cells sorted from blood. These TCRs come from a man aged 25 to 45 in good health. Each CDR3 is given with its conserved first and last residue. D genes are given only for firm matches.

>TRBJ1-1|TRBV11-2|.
TGTGCCAGCAGCTTAGCCGAGCTAAACACTGAAGCTTTCTTT
CASSLAELNTEAFF
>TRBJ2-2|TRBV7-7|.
TGTGCTAGCAGCTTAGAGGAAGTGTCCGGGGAGCTGTTTTTT
CASSLEEVSGELFF
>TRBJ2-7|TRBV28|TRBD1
TGTGCCAGCACCGGGACAGCCTTATACGAGCAGTACTTC
CASTGTALYEQYF
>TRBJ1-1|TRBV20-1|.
TGCAGTGCTACAGAGAACACTGAAGCTTTCTTT
CSATENTEAFF
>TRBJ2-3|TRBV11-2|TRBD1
TGTGCCAGCAGCTTCGGACAGGGGCCAGATACGCAGTATTTT
CASSFGQGPDTQYF
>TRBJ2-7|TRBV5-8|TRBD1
TGTGCCAGCAGCCTTTACCGGGACAGGGGTTCGAACGAGCAGTACTTC
CASSLYRDRGSNEQYF
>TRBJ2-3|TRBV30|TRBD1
TGTGCCTGGAGTGCCGCCGGGTTGTGGGGACAGGGCCGTGATACGCAGTATTTT
CAWSAAGLWGQGRDTQYF
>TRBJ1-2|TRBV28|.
TGTGCCAGCAGACCCAGACCAGGGCATGGCTACACCTTC
CASRPRPGHGYTF
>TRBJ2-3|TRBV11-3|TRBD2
TGTGCCAGCAGCTTAGCTCCAGCGGGGTACCGTTACACAGATACGCAGTATTTT
CASSLAPAGYRYTDTQYF
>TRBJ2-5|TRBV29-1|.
TGCAGCGTTGTGAACAGGGAGGAGACCCAGTACTTC
CSVVNREETQYF
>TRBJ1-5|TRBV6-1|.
TGTGCCAGCAGGGGGGTTGGAAGTCAGCCCCAGCATTTT
CASRGVGSQPQHF
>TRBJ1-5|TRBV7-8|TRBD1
TGTGCCAGCAGCTTAAGGGGGCCAGGTCAGCCCCAGCATTTT
CASSLRGPGQPQHF
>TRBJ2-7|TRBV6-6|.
TGTGCCAGCAGTTATTTCGCGGTCCTAAGCTCCTACGAGCAGTACTTC
CASSYFAVLSSYEQYF
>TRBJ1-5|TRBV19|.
TGTGCCAGTAGTATCGGGTTGGGTCAGCCCCAGCATTTT
CASSIGLGQPQHF
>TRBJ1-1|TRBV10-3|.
TGTGCCATCAAGGCTGGGGCAATGGGCGCTGAAGCTTTCTTT
CAIKAGAMGAEAFF
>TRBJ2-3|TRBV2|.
TGTGCCAGCAGCAAGGGGGGGTACACAGATACGCAGTATTTT
CASSKGGYTDTQYF
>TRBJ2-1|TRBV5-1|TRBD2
TGCGCCAGCAGCTTGGGCGGGAGCGCCAAGAGACAGCAGTTCTTC
CASSLGGSAKRQQFF
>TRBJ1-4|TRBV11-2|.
TGTGCCAGCAGCCCCCAAGTTGCAACTAATGAAAAACTGTTTTTT
CASSPQVATNEKLFF
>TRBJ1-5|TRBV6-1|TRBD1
TGTGCCAGCGGACAGGCTAGCAATCAGCCCCAGCATTTT
CASGQASNQPQHF
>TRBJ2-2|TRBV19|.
TGTGCCAGTAGTACTACAGGGTTCTATCTAACCGGGGAGCTGTTTTTT
CASSTTGFYLTGELFF
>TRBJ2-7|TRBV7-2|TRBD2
TGTGCCAGCAGCGAGGCGGGAGGAAGCTCCTACGAGCAGTACTTC
CASSEAGGSSYEQYF
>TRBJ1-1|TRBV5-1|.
TGCGCCAGCAACAGGGATTCGAACACTGAAGCTTTCTTT
CASNRDSNTEAFF
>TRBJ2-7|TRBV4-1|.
TGCGCCAGCAGCCAAGTCGAGGGATTATACGAGCAGTACTTC
CASSQVEGLYEQYF
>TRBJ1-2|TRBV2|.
TGTGCCAGCAGCACTGACAGGACATATGGCTACACCTTC
CASSTDRTYGYTF
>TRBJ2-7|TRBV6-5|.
TGTGCCAGCAGTTACGAACTTAGCAGTCGCGAGCAGTACTTC
CASSYELSSREQYF
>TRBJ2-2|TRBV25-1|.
TGTGCCAGCAGTGAATTGTCTCAACCCGGGGAGCTGTTTTTT
CASSELSQPGELFF